The rows below give T cell receptor beta chains drawn from one sample of a study of T cells after yellow fever vaccination. TCRdb used MiXCR to reprocess the 5' RACE reads, holding one entry per CDR3 protein. The sample gives 360,000 or so distinct CDR3 sequences, roughly 12% of which show up once; 18% is in the top ten. This sample comprised PBMCs, obtained on the day of the first yellow fever vaccination. Source of these receptors: a man aged 18 to 30 who received the YFV17D yellow fever vaccine. CDR3s include the opening cysteine and the closing phenylalanine or tryptophan. D genes are given only for firm matches. Part of the rows lack a size; the others show once, few, many or a class for expanded clones.

once,TRBV5-1,-,TRBJ2-1,TGCGCCAGCAGCCCCGAGATGGTAGTCGGTGAGCAGTTCTTC,CASSPEMVVGEQFF
-,TRBV5-1,-,TRBJ1-3,TGCGCCAGCAGTAGGAGTCTGGAGACGAGCTCTGGAAACACCATATATTTT,CASSRSLETSSGNTIYF
-,TRBV7-9,-,TRBJ2-3,TGTGCCAGCAGCTCCCTAAGGATGGAAAGCACAGATACGCAGTATTTT,CASSSLRMESTDTQYF
-,TRBV5-4,-,TRBJ2-1,TGTGCCAGCAGCTCCGGGGAATTATACAATGAGCAGTTCTTC,CASSSGELYNEQFF
-,TRBV7-8,TRBD2,TRBJ2-2,TGTGCCAGCAGCCCAGGGACTAGCGGGGCCACCGGGGAGCTGTTTTTT,CASSPGTSGATGELFF
few,TRBV6-6,-,TRBJ2-3,TGTGCCCTTGGGGGCAGAAGCACAGATACGCAGTATTTT,CALGGRSTDTQYF
-,TRBV6-1,-,TRBJ1-2,TGTGCCAGCAGCCCCTCCCGACCAGGGCACTATGGCTACACCTTC,CASSPSRPGHYGYTF
-,TRBV15,-,TRBJ1-3,TGTGCCACCAGCAGAGATCTGGGGGGCGCCTCTGGAAACACCATATATTTT,CATSRDLGGASGNTIYF
-,TRBV6-1,-,TRBJ1-4,TGTGCCAGCAAAGAAGGGACAACTAATGAAAAACTGTTTTTT,CASKEGTTNEKLFF
-,TRBV7-6,-,TRBJ2-3,TGTGCCAGCAGCTTAGGAGTTGATACGCAGTATTTT,CASSLGVDTQYF